These 17 T cell receptor beta chains came from one sample sequenced in a study of cytomegalovirus exposure and HLA in healthy donors. The PCR made use of 60 Vbeta and 13 Jbeta primers. Assay used: immunoSEQ multiplex PCR; TCRdb lists only in-frame clones, some missing. The sample consists of 120,000 or so clones, around 79% of them appearing once. Input material: PBMCs. The receptors stem from a woman aged 40 to 50 in good health and CMV-seronegative.

The chain uses TRBV28 and TRBJ2-7; 10 nucleotides line up with TRBD1. V was pared by 3 bases and J by 2 bases, with 4 bases of the junction left unmatched. CDR3 size: 15 residues. Germline assignment: CDR1 MDHEN and CDR2 SYDVKM. The CDR3 region has the DNA TGTGCCAGCAGTTTTAGAGGGACAGGGGCCTACGAGCAGTACTTC. Translated: CASSFRGTGAYEQYF.

This clone has a single count. The chain is built from TRBV6-4 and TRBJ1-1; 7 nucleotides line up with TRBD1. Germline V gives CDR1 MRHNA, CDR2 SNTAGT. The V segment lost 6 bases and the J segment 1 base; nucleotides outside the gene matches: 2. This CDR3 has 13 residues. CDR3 DNA: TGTGCCAGCAGGAGGACAGGGAACACTGAAGCTTTCTTT. Its protein product is CASRRTGNTEAFF.

This clone was counted once. The V call is TRBV7-2, the J call TRBJ1-5, with 7 bases lining up with TRBD1. V lost 5 bases and J lost 4; bases outside the gene matches: 2. The CDR3 runs to 13 residues. Germline V CDR1 and CDR2: SGHTA, FQGNSA. CDR3 amino acids: CASSRDRNQPQHF. The CDR3 DNA reads as TGTGCCAGCAGCCGGGACAGAAATCAGCCCCAGCATTTT.

The rearrangement uses TRBV5-6 and TRBJ2-3; tentatively, D is TRBD2 (6 bases). This CDR3 comprises 15 residues. The V end lost 0 bases, the J end lost 3 bases, and 11 bases lay between the germline ends. Germline V gene sequence: CDR1 SGHDT, CDR2 YYEEEE. CDR3 in amino acids: CASSLAGGGTDTQYF. In DNA form, the CDR3 reads TGTGCCAGCAGCTTGGCCGGGGGTGGTACAGATACGCAGTATTTT.

This chain links TRBV14 with TRBJ2-2, with 7 bases identical to TRBD1. This CDR3 is 17 amino acids long. Looked up from germline, CDR1 is SGHDN and CDR2 is FVKESK. V was pared by 3 bases and J by 5 bases, with 12 bases of the junction left unmatched. The CDR3 reads CASSHSGQSILTGELFF. In DNA, the CDR3 is TGTGCCAGCAGCCATTCGGGACAGTCAATCTTGACCGGGGAGCTGTTTTTT.

The V call is TRBV10-1, the J call TRBJ1-2, with a possible D match to TRBD1 (5 bases). The V gene lost 2 bases and the J gene lost 4 bases, with 8 bases spanning the gap. This CDR3 is 13 amino acids long. Germline V gene data show CDR1 as WNHNN and CDR2 as SYGVQD (reference sequence). The DNA of the CDR3 is TGCGCCAGCAGTGAGGCGCAGGGCTATGGCTACACCTTC. It encodes CASSEAQGYGYTF.

This clone has a single count. The same CDR3 also results from other DNA sequences found in this sample. This sequence joins TRBV28 and TRBJ2-7, with 10 bases that match TRBD1. Unmatched junction bases numbered 4, after V lost 4 bases and J lost 4 bases. The germline V gene encodes CDR1 MDHEN and CDR2 SYDVKM. This CDR3 has 14 amino acids. The CDR3 is CASSSTGGGYEQYF. CDR3 DNA: TGTGCCAGCAGTTCGACAGGGGGCGGATACGAGCAGTACTTC.

The V call is TRBV28, the J call TRBJ1-2; D not certain. CDR1 MDHEN and CDR2 SYDVKM come from the germline V gene. Trimming took off 3 bases at V and 7 bases at J, with 9 bases between the two ends. CDR3 size: 12 residues. Here the CDR3 DNA reads TGTGCCAGCAGTTTGCGGGGTAGTGGCTACACCTTC. Residues: CASSLRGSGYTF.

The DNA of the CDR3 is TGTGCCAGCAGTGCGACAGGGGACGAGTCTTTCTTT. Amino acids: CASSATGDESFF. V usage is TRBV6-1 and J usage is TRBJ1-1; 8 bases match TRBD1. This CDR3 is built from 12 residues. V gave up 4 bases and J gave up 12 bases; unmatched junction bases: 7. Looked up from germline, CDR1 is MNHNS and CDR2 is SASEGT.

The V and J genes are TRBV5-6 and TRBJ2-7; TRBD2 matches 9 bases. The ends lost 3 bases at V and 4 bases at J; junction bases unmatched: 5. Germline CDR1 and CDR2: SGHDT and YYEEEE. The CDR3 spans 14 residues. The CDR3 bases are TGTGCCAGCAGCTACTTAGCGGGGGTTTACGAGCAGTACTTC. This encodes CASSYLAGVYEQYF.

CDR3 sequence (DNA): TGTGCCATCAGTGAGTCGGGGGACACTGGGTTCGATACGCAGTATTTT. Amino acid sequence: CAISESGDTGFDTQYF. This rearrangement joins TRBV10-3 to TRBJ2-3; D may be TRBD1 (6 bases). Germline assignment: CDR1 ENHRY and CDR2 SYGVKD. There are 16 residues in the CDR3. Trimming shortened V by 0 bases and J by 6 bases, and 16 bases separated the two germline ends.

The V gene is TRBV29-1, the J gene TRBJ2-3; D is unresolved. Trimming cost V 3 bases and J 1 base, with 11 bases left between them. CDR1 and CDR2 (germline): SQVTM, ANQGSEA. This CDR3 has 14 residues. The CDR3 spells CSVERLLGTDTQYF. For the CDR3, the DNA is TGCAGCGTTGAGCGGCTCCTTGGCACAGATACGCAGTATTTT.

The chain combines TRBV5-1 with TRBJ2-5, with TRBD1 matching over 9 bases. CDR3 length equals 13 residues. The germline V gene encodes CDR1 SGHRS and CDR2 YFSETQ. Trimming removed 4 bases from V and 5 bases from J; junction bases left unmatched: 3. CDR3 DNA sequence: TGCGCCAGCAGCACCGACAGGGGGGAGACCCAGTACTTC. Protein: CASSTDRGETQYF.

V is TRBV19 and J is TRBJ2-3, with TRBD2 matching 7 bases. The CDR3 contains 17 residues. V shed 1 base, J shed 1 base, and the junction held 8 bases outside the gene matches. The germline V gene encodes CDR1 LNHDA and CDR2 SQIVND (reference sequence). Here the CDR3 reads CASSIGGGYSRTDTQYF. The CDR3 DNA reads TGTGCCAGTAGTATAGGGGGGGGATACTCTCGCACAGATACGCAGTATTTT.

The rearrangement uses TRBV7-9 and TRBJ2-5, with 9 positions matching TRBD2. CDR1 and CDR2 from the germline V gene are SEHNR and FQNEAQ (reference sequence). V lost 5 bases and J lost 4; bases outside the gene matches: 14. The CDR3 is 17 amino acids. The chain's CDR3 is CASSLAKLAGLRETQYF. DNA for the CDR3: TGTGCCAGCAGCCTTGCTAAGCTAGCGGGATTACGAGAGACCCAGTACTTC.

V is TRBV5-1 and J is TRBJ2-1; weak D call: TRBD2 (6 bases). This CDR3 contains 15 residues. The V end lost 0 bases, the J end lost 4 bases, and 11 bases lay between the germline ends. Germline CDR1 is SGHRS and CDR2 is YFSETQ. CDR3 sequence (DNA): TGCGCCAGCAGCTTGGTGACCGGGAGTTACAATGAGCAGTTCTTC. Amino acid sequence: CASSLVTGSYNEQFF.

This clone was observed a handful of times. The V gene is TRBV7-9, the J gene TRBJ1-3, with TRBD1 as a possible D gene (5 bases). The V and J ends lost 0 bases and 2 bases respectively, with 5 bases between them. The CDR3 covers 14 residues. The germline V gene encodes CDR1 SEHNR and CDR2 FQNEAQ (reference sequence). Here the CDR3 DNA reads TGTGCCAGCAGCTTAGCAGGGGCTGGAAACACCATATATTTT. It is translated as CASSLAGAGNTIYF. The whole variable domain, remainder taken from reference TRBV7-9 and TRBJ1-3, is DTGVSQNPRHKITKRGQNVTFRCDPISEHNRLYWYRQTLGQGPEFLTYFQNEAQLEKSRLLSDRFSAERPKGSFSTLEIQRTEQGDSAMYLCASSLAGAGNTIYFGEGSWLTVV.